This TCR beta chain is from a study of cytomegalovirus exposure and HLA in healthy donors. Trimming took off 0 bases at V and 3 bases at J, with 10 bases between the two ends. This CDR3 comprises 14 residues. Looked up from germline, CDR1 is SGHKS and CDR2 is YYEKEE (reference sequence). Measured with immunoSEQ multiplex PCR; TCRdb has only the in-frame clones, and not every one. The data hold about 200,000 clones, with 70% to 85% observed a single time. V and J are TRBV5-5 and TRBJ2-7; TRBD2 is a possible D gene (6 bases). The sequenced sample was PBMCs. The receptor's source is a woman under 40 in good health and CMV-seropositive. The CDR3 reads CASSLVGTHYEQYF. The CDR3, as DNA: TGTGCCAGCAGCTTGGTCGGGACTCACTACGAGCAGTACTTC.